These T cell receptor beta chains were read from a single sample in a study of T cells in localized non-small cell lung cancer. Generated by immunoSEQ multiplex PCR, the TCRdb table keeps only in-frame clones and is missing some. The sample holds around 26,000 clones, less than 95% seen once. The sample consisted of peripheral blood, taken before any cancer treatment. The source is a woman aged 40-70 years with stage I lung adenocarcinoma. Both conserved end residues are part of each CDR3. A D gene is named only where the DNA matches it firmly. Clone size is given for some rows only: seen once, a few or many times, or a class if the clone is expanded.

cdr3_aa cdr3_nt j_call d_call v_call cdr3_length clone_size
CASSLGGPDRARGKKLFF TGCGCCAGCAGCTTGGGAGGGCCCGACAGGGCAAGGGGAAAAAAACTGTTTTTT TRBJ1-4 TRBD1 TRBV5-1 18 NA
CASSDPYEQYF TGTGCCAGCAGCGATCCCTACGAGCAGTACTTC TRBJ2-7 NA TRBV27 11 NA
CASSLTNGGLHGYTF TGTGCCAGCAGTTTAACCAATGGGGGTCTTCATGGCTACACCTTC TRBJ1-2 NA TRBV28 15 NA
CASSQGQVRDEQYF TGCGCCAGCAGCCAAGGACAGGTTCGGGACGAGCAGTACTTC TRBJ2-7 TRBD1 TRBV5-1 14 once
CASSPTRGGNSPLHF TGTGCCAGCTCACCGACGAGGGGGGGAAATTCACCCCTCCACTTT TRBJ1-6 NA TRBV18 15 NA
CASSPPGRGRYEQYF TGTGCCAGCAGCCCCCCCGGCAGGGGAAGATACGAGCAGTACTTC TRBJ2-7 NA TRBV5-4 15 NA
CASSARTPDNSPLHF TGTGCCAGCAGCGCTCGGACGCCTGATAATTCACCCCTCCACTTT TRBJ1-6 NA TRBV7-9 15 once
CASSESQDSNGYTF TGTGCCAGCAGTGAATCCCAGGACAGTAATGGCTACACCTTC TRBJ1-2 NA TRBV6-1 14 NA
CASSFRGWAGQGSHPQFF TGTGCCAGCAGTTTTCGAGGCTGGGCGGGACAGGGGTCCCACCCCCAGTTCTTC TRBJ2-1 TRBD1 TRBV28 18 NA
CASSMSRGRRTNEKLFF TGTGCCAGTAGTATGTCCAGGGGGCGGAGAACTAATGAAAAACTGTTTTTT TRBJ1-4 TRBD1 TRBV19 17 once
CASSPIADNEQFF TGTGCCAGCTCACCGATAGCGGACAATGAGCAGTTCTTC TRBJ2-1 NA TRBV18 13 NA
CASSVLGDEQFF TGTGCCAGCAGCGTACTAGGCGATGAGCAGTTCTTC TRBJ2-1 NA TRBV9 12 NA
CASSQGESTNYGYTF TGCGCCAGCAGCCAAGGGGAATCAACTAACTATGGCTACACCTTC TRBJ1-2 NA TRBV4-1 15 NA
CASSQDRGGSETQYF TGTGCCAGCAGCCAAGATCGAGGGGGGAGTGAGACCCAGTACTTC TRBJ2-5 NA TRBV4-2 15 NA
CASSHPGQPVLTGELFF TGTGCCAGTAGTCATCCGGGACAACCGGTGCTTACCGGGGAGCTGTTTTTT TRBJ2-2 NA TRBV19 17 NA
CSVPTGGANYGYTF TGCAGCGTTCCGACAGGGGGAGCTAACTATGGCTACACCTTC TRBJ1-2 TRBD1 TRBV29-1 14 few
CASSLDRGYHNEQFF TGTGCCAGCAGTTTGGACAGGGGGTATCACAATGAGCAGTTCTTC TRBJ2-1 TRBD1 TRBV27 15 NA